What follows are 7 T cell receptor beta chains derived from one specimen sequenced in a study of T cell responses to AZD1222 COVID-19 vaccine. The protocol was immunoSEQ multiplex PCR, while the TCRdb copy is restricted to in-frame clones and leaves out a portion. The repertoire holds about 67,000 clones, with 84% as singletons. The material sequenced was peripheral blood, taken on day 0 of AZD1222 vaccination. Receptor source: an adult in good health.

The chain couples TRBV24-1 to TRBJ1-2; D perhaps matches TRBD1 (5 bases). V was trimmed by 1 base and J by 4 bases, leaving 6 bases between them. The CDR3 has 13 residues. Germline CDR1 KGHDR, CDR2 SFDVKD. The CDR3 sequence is CATSDFRGYGYTF. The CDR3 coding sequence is TGTGCCACCAGTGATTTTAGGGGCTATGGCTACACCTTC.

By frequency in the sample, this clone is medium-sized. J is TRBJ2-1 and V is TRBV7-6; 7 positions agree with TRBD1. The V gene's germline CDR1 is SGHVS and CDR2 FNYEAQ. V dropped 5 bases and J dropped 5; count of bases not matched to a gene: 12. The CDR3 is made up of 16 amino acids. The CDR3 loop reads CASSLPSGTVHNEQFF. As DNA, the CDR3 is TGTGCCAGCAGCCTACCCTCCGGGACAGTCCACAATGAGCAGTTCTTC.

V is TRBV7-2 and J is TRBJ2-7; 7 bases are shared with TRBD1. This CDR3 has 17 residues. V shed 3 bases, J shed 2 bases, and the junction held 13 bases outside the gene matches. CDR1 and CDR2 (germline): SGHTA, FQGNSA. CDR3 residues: CASSFDLTGTATYEQYF. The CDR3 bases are TGTGCCAGCAGCTTTGATCTCACCGGGACAGCAACCTACGAGCAGTACTTC.

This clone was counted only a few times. CDR3 sequence (DNA): TGTGCCAGCAGTTACGAGGGCGTGGATGGCTACACCTTC. This gives the protein CASSYEGVDGYTF. The gene calls are TRBV6-2 or TRBV6-3 and TRBJ1-2; D is unresolved. Germline CDR1 reads MNHEY; CDR2 reads SVGEGT. The CDR3 contains 13 residues. V was shortened by 2 bases and J by 6 bases, with 10 bases between the two germline ends.

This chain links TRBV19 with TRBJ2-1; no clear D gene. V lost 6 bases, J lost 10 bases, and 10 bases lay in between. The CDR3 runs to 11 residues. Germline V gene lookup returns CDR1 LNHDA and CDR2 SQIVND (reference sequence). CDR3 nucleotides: TGTGCCAGTAGCCCCCCACCGGAGCAGTTCTTC. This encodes CASSPPPEQFF.

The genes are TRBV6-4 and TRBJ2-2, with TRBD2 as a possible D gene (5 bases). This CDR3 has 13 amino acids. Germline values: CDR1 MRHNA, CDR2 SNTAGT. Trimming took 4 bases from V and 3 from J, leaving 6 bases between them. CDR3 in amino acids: CASSGGYTGELFF. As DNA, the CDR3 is TGTGCCAGCAGTGGAGGGTACACCGGGGAGCTGTTTTTT.

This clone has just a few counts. In DNA form, the CDR3 reads TGTGCCAGCAGTTCCTACAGATACGAGCAGTACTTC. Translated: CASSSYRYEQYF. This rearrangement joins TRBV12-3 or TRBV12-4 to TRBJ2-7, with D hard to call. The CDR3 totals 12 residues. V was pared by 4 bases and J by 4 bases, with 8 bases between.